This TCR beta chain is from a study of cytomegalovirus exposure and HLA in healthy donors. Study at large: Earlier, 95 million to 140 million unique TCR beta sequences were recovered from roughly 200 million T cells by an analysis. Falling in the Caucasian-associated ancestry cluster were about four fifths of approximately 410 genotyped donors.

This clone was detected only once. Antigen unknown. Study outcomes and limitations: In a later analysis, compared with equally common non-associated chains, HLA-associated beta chains were more expanded. A later analysis found TCR association rates differed by HLA locus, highest for DRB1 and lowest for HLA-C.

Use of 60 Vbeta and 13 Jbeta primers characterized the PCR. Produced via immunoSEQ multiplex PCR; TCRdb's table is partial and in-frame only. Counted here are approximately 160,000 clones, about 75% occurring once; the ten biggest clones make up about 4.9%. V was clipped by 5 bases and J by 6 bases; unmatched bases: 3. This CDR3 has 12 residues. The germline CDR1 and CDR2 sequences are SEHNR and FQNEAQ (reference sequence). Source material: PBMCs. This rearrangement joins TRBV7-9 to TRBJ1-1, with TRBD1 identical over 7 bases. This receptor was obtained from a male donor in good health and CMV-seronegative. CDR3 loop: CASSRQGPEAFF. CDR3 in DNA: TGTGCCAGCAGCAGACAGGGTCCTGAAGCTTTCTTT.